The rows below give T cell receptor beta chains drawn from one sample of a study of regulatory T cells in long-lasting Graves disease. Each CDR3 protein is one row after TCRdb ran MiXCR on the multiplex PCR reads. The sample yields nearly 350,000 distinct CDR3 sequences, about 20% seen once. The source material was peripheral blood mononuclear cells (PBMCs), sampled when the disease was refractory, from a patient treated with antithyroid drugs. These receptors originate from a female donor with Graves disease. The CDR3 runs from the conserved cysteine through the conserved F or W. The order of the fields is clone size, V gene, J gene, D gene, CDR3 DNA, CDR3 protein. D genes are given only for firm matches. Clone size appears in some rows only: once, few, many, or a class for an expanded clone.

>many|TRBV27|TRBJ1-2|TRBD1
TGTGCCAGCAGTAAACAGGGGTATTATGGCTACACCTTC
CASSKQGYYGYTF
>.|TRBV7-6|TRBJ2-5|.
TGTGCCAGCAGCTACTTAGGGGAGACCCAGTACTTC
CASSYLGETQYF
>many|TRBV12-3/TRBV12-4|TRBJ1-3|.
TGTGCCAGCGGGAGGATCCGAAACACCATATATTTT
CASGRIRNTIYF
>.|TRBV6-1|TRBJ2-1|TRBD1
TGTGCCAGCAACAGGTTTTTGGGACAGGGGATCTACAATGAGCAGTTCTTC
CASNRFLGQGIYNEQFF
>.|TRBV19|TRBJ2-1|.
TGTGCCAGTAGTCGGCGGGATTCCAACAATGAGCAGTTCTTC
CASSRRDSNNEQFF
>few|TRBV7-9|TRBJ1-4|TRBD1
TGTGCCAGCAGCTTAGGGACAGGGACGGATGAAAAACTGTTTTTT
CASSLGTGTDEKLFF
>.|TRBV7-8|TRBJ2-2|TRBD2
TGTGCCAGCAGCTTAGTTAGGGCACGGGTGGTAGCGGGGAACACCGGGGAGCTGTTTTTT
CASSLVRARVVAGNTGELFF
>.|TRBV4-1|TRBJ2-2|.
TGCGCCAGCAGCCTTGTTGGGGCCCTTAACACCGGGGAGCTGTTTTTT
CASSLVGALNTGELFF
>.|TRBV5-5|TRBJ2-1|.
TGTGCCAGCAGCTCCCTCGTGGATGAGCAGTTCTTC
CASSSLVDEQFF
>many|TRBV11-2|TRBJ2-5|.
TGTGCCAGCAGCTTTAAGGGGCCTTTATCGCCCCAAGAGACCCAGTACTTC
CASSFKGPLSPQETQYF
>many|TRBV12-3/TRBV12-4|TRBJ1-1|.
TGTGCCAGCAGCAGGTTTGGGACCACCGGGATGAACACTGAAGCTTTCTTT
CASSRFGTTGMNTEAFF
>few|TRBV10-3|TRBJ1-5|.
TGTGCCATCAGTGACAGGACCAATCAGCCCCAGCATTTT
CAISDRTNQPQHF
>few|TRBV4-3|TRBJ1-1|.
TGCGCCAGCAGCCAACAGATAGGGGACACTGAAGCTTTCTTT
CASSQQIGDTEAFF
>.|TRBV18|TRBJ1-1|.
TGTGCCAGCTCACCAAATCTGGACAGGAACACTGAAGCTTTCTTT
CASSPNLDRNTEAFF
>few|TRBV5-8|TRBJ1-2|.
TGTGCCAGCAGCCTGGTCCTCACCAGCGGTGGCTACACCTTC
CASSLVLTSGGYTF
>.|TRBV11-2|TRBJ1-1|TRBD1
TGTGCCAGCAGCCCACCGGACAGGGTGAACACTGAAGCTTTCTTT
CASSPPDRVNTEAFF
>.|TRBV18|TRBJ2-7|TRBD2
TGTGCCAGCTCACCCCCCCTAGCGGGAGGGAACGAGCAGTACTTC
CASSPPLAGGNEQYF
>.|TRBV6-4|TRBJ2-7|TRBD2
TGTGCCAGCAGTTACTCGACTAGCTCGGGAGAGCAGTACTTC
CASSYSTSSGEQYF
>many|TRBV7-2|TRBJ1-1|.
TGTGCCAGCAGTGTAGGCTTAAGGGCGAACACTGAAGCTTTCTTT
CASSVGLRANTEAFF
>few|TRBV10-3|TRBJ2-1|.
TGTGCCATCACCGAAGGCGGTGGGGCCCACAATGAGCAGTTCTTC
CAITEGGGAHNEQFF
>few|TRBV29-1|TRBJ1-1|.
TGCAGCTCCGAGTGGAGGGGGACGAACACTGAAGCTTTCTTT
CSSEWRGTNTEAFF
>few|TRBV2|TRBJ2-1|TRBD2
TGTGCCAGCAGATCCGGGACTAGCGATCATGAGCAGTTCTTC
CASRSGTSDHEQFF
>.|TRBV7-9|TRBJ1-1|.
TGTGCCAGCAGCTTGGTAGGGGCAACTCATAGGGGCAACACTGAAGCTTTCTTT
CASSLVGATHRGNTEAFF
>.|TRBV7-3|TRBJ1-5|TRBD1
TGTGCCAGCAGCTCTCGGGACAGGGAGAATCAGCCCCAGCATTTT
CASSSRDRENQPQHF